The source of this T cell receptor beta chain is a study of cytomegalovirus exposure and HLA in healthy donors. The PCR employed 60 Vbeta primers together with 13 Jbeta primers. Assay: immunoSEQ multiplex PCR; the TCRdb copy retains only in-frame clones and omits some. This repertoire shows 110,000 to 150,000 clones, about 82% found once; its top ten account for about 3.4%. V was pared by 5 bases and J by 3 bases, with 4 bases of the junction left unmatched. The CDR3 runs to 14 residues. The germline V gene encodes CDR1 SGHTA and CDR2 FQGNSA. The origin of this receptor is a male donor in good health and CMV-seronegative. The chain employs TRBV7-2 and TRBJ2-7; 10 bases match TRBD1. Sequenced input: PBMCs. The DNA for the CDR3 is TGTGCCAGCAGCAACCGGGACAGGGGCTACGAGCAGTACTTC. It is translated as CASSNRDRGYEQYF.